The next 19 T cell receptor beta chains were all read from a single sample in a study of regulatory T cells in long-lasting Graves disease. This sample's time point: persistent/refractory GD, antithyroid drugs over 5 years with positive TRAb. The authors made the TCR library using RNA they extracted from PBMCs. Building of the TCR beta libraries involved iRepertoire HTBI primers and Arm-PCR of CDR3 regions. From the multiplex PCR reads, TCRdb called clonotypes with MiXCR, one entry per CDR3 protein. Of 350,000 to 450,000 distinct CDR3 sequences in the sample, around 20% are singletons; the top ten hold less than 25%. The sample here was peripheral blood mononuclear cells (PBMCs), taken when the disease was refractory, from a patient treated with antithyroid drugs. These receptors came from a female donor with Graves disease.

The count of this clonotype is one. V and J are TRBV19 and TRBJ2-6; 8 nucleotides match TRBD2. Germline loops: CDR1 LNHDA, CDR2 SQIVND (reference sequence). The CDR3 is made up of 21 amino acids. J gave up 2 bases and V 3 bases, and 18 bases lay outside the gene matches. The DNA of the CDR3 is TGTGCCAGTAGTATGGCGCTGGCGGGGGGAACCTTTTTCCCTGGGGCCAACGTCCTGACTTTC. The encoded protein is CASSMALAGGTFFPGANVLTF. Full variable domain (outside the CDR3, taken from reference TRBV19 and TRBJ2-6): DGGITQSPKYLFRKEGQNVTLSCEQNLNHDAMYWYRQDPGQGLRLIYYSQIVNDFQKGDIAEGYSVSREKKESFPLTVTSAQKNPTAFYLCASSMALAGGTFFPGANVLTFGAGSRLTVL.

The rearrangement links TRBV6-2 or TRBV6-3 to TRBJ2-7, with D possibly called TRBD1 or TRBD2 (6 bases each). V was trimmed by 5 bases and J by 2 bases, leaving 13 bases between them. The CDR3 consists of 14 residues. Germline-derived CDR1 and CDR2 are MNHEY and SVGEGT. The chain's CDR3 is CASSPGGNPYEQYF. The DNA of the CDR3 is TGTGCCAGCAGTCCCGGGGGCAATCCCTACGAGCAGTACTTC.

This clonotype was counted only a few times. The DNA is left out, because the CDR3 cannot be placed on it with certainty; the CDR3 is given as TCRdb lists it. This chain joins TRBV29-1 and TRBJ1-1; the table's D call TRBD1 went unverified against the DNA. The CDR3 extends over 14 residues, inclusive of both ends. The germline V gene encodes CDR1 SQVTM and CDR2 ANQGSEA. CDR3 amino acids: CSVGPGHTNTEAFF.

This clonotype appeared many times. In nucleotides, the CDR3 is TGTGCCAGCAGCCTCCTCGGAGCGGGAGGGCCAGAGACCCAGTACTTC. It translates to CASSLLGAGGPETQYF. The V and J genes are TRBV27 and TRBJ2-5, with 10 bases matching TRBD2. V dropped 6 bases and J dropped 4; count of bases not matched to a gene: 11. Germline V lookup: CDR1 MNHEY, CDR2 SMNVEV (reference sequence). The length of the CDR3 is 16 residues.

Note on this clonotype: A much larger clone is a single base away; this may be a read error. V usage is TRBV7-2 and J usage is TRBJ1-1; D not resolved. Germline V gene sequence: CDR1 SGHTA, CDR2 FQGNSA. V lost 3 bases and J lost 4, with 3 bases in between. CDR3 length equals 11 residues. The CDR3 reads CTSSFSTEAFF. The CDR3 DNA follows: TGTACCAGCAGCTTCAGCACTGAAGCTTTCTTT. The entire variable domain, with the rest obtained from reference TRBV7-2 and TRBJ1-1, is as follows: GAGVSQSPSNKVTEKGKDVELRCDPISGHTALYWYRQSLGQGLEFLIYFQGNSAPDKSGLPSDRFSAERTGGSVSTLTIQRTQQEDSAVYLCTSSFSTEAFFGQGTRLTVV.

There are a few counts of this clonotype. The chain couples TRBV3-1 to TRBJ1-4, with a weak D call TRBD1 (6 bases). Trimming shortened V by 4 bases and J by 8 bases, and 17 bases separated the two germline ends. CDR3 length: 15 residues. Germline V gene data show CDR1 as LGHDT and CDR2 as YNNKEL (reference sequence). DNA of the CDR3: TGTGCCAGCAGCCCTCCCAGGGGCCTAGGGGAAAAACTGTTTTTT. Translation: CASSPPRGLGEKLFF.

This chain connects TRBV25-1 to TRBJ1-2; 7 bases agree with TRBD1. The CDR3 extends over 12 amino acids. CDR1 MGHDK and CDR2 SYGVNS come from the germline V gene. V was pared by 3 bases and J by 8 bases, with 3 bases of the junction left unmatched. This chain's CDR3 is CASSETGIGYTF. CDR3 in DNA: TGTGCCAGCAGTGAGACAGGGATCGGCTACACCTTC.

The chain joins TRBV7-3 to TRBJ2-2; 8 positions agree with TRBD2. V lost 4 bases, J lost 3 bases, and 1 base stayed unmatched. This CDR3 has 14 amino acids. The germline gives CDR1 SGHTA, CDR2 FQGTGA. CDR3: CASSSTSDTGELFF. Written as DNA, the CDR3 is TGTGCCAGCAGCTCGACTAGCGACACCGGGGAGCTGTTTTTT. Drawing the rest from reference TRBV7-3 and TRBJ2-2, the complete variable domain is GAGVSQTPSNKVTEKGKYVELRCDPISGHTALYWYRQSLGQGPEFLIYFQGTGAADDSGLPNDRFFAVRPEGSVSTLKIQRTERGDSAVYLCASSSTSDTGELFFGEGSRLTVL.

CDR3 nucleotides: TGTGCCAGCAGACCGTTAAACACCGGGGAGCTGTTTTTT. Encoded protein: CASRPLNTGELFF. This rearrangement joins TRBV19 to TRBJ2-2; D gene uncertain. This CDR3 has 13 amino acids. V was clipped by 9 bases and J by 2 bases, with 10 bases between them. Germline-derived CDR1 and CDR2 are LNHDA and SQIVND (reference sequence).

This clonotype was found a few times. The J gene is TRBJ1-1, the V gene TRBV5-1; unclear D gene. Germline CDR1 SGHRS, CDR2 YFSETQ. V lost 5 bases and J 6 bases, leaving 14 bases between the germline ends. This CDR3 is built from 13 residues. DNA of the CDR3: TGCGCCAGCAGTAGAGGTACAGTCCCTGAAGCTTTCTTT. This codes for CASSRGTVPEAFF. Full variable domain (rest looked up from reference TRBV5-1 and TRBJ1-1): KAGVTQTPRYLIKTRGQQVTLSCSPISGHRSVSWYQQTPGQGLQFLFEYFSETQRNKGNFPGRFSGRQFSNSRSEMNVSTLELGDSALYLCASSRGTVPEAFFGQGTRLTVV.

The chain has TRBV7-9 and TRBJ2-7; TRBD2 is a possible D gene (5 bases). Per germline, CDR1 SEHNR and CDR2 FQNEAQ (reference sequence). V was cut by 5 bases and J by 2 bases, with 13 bases left in between. This CDR3 region has 14 residues. CDR3 loop: CASSPPHSAYEQYF. In DNA, the CDR3 is TGTGCCAGCAGCCCTCCCCATAGCGCCTACGAGCAGTACTTC.

This clonotype was picked up many times. V and J are TRBV2 and TRBJ2-7; a weak D match, TRBD2 (6 bases). The CDR3 contains 15 residues. Germline V gives CDR1 SNHLY, CDR2 FYNNEI. With 7 bases removed from V and 6 bases from J, the gap between germline ends came to 22 bases. The CDR3, as DNA: TGTGCCAGCACCCCCACGGGAGCTAGGCTCGGCGAGCAGTACTTC. Translation gives CASTPTGARLGEQYF.

This clonotype was detected many times. The CDR3 spells CASSDTGWSGYTF. CDR3 coding DNA: TGTGCCAGCAGTGACACAGGGTGGAGTGGCTACACCTTC. V usage is TRBV6-2 or TRBV6-3 and J usage is TRBJ1-2; perhaps TRBD1 as D (6 bases). Germline values: CDR1 MNHEY, CDR2 SVGEGT. Trimming left V 5 bases short and J 7 bases short, with 14 bases between. The CDR3 loop spans 13 amino acids.

This clonotype was recorded many times. The V call is TRBV28, the J call TRBJ2-7; D gene ambiguous. V lost 8 bases, J lost 0 bases, and 11 bases lay in between. This CDR3 is 13 amino acids long. The V gene's germline CDR1 is MDHEN and CDR2 SYDVKM. As DNA, the CDR3 is TGTGCCAGCGTCACCGGGCCCTCCTACGAGCAGTACTTC. It encodes CASVTGPSYEQYF.

This clonotype was picked up a small number of times. The chain employs TRBV7-6 and TRBJ1-1, with D possibly TRBD1 on 5 matching bases. CDR1 and CDR2 (germline): SGHVS, FNYEAQ. The CDR3 length is 17 residues. V was trimmed by 6 bases and J by 4 bases, leaving 24 bases between them. CDR3 residues: CASRDPRQRGNTTEAFF. In DNA form, the CDR3 reads TGTGCCAGCAGAGATCCGCGTCAGCGGGGGAACACCACTGAAGCTTTCTTT.

A word on this clonotype: Here the CDR3 omits its conserved ending phenylalanine or tryptophan, so a read error is the likely source. The chain employs TRBV7-8 and TRBJ2-2; a weak D match, TRBD2 (7 bases). CDR1 is SGHVS, CDR2 FQNEAQ, per germline. Trimming took 5 bases from V and 2 from J, leaving 15 bases between them. The CDR3 has 16 residues. DNA of the CDR3: TGTGCCAGCAGCGGGAGGGTAGGGGGTAACACCGGGGAGCTGTTTTTA. Protein: CASSGRVGGNTGELFL.

This clonotype came up many times. The chain uses TRBV2 and TRBJ1-2, with a tentative D call TRBD1 (6 bases). The CDR3 loop spans 11 amino acids. Germline-derived CDR1 and CDR2 are SNHLY and FYNNEI. For the CDR3, the DNA is TGTACCCGCAGAAAGGGGGATGGCTACACCTTC. Residues: CTRRKGDGYTF. The complete variable domain, with remaining parts taken from reference TRBV2 and TRBJ1-2, reads EPEVTQTPSHQVTQMGQEVILRCVPISNHLYFYWYRQILGQKVEFLVSFYNNEISEKSEIFDDQFSVERPDGSNFTLKIRSTKLEDSAMYFCTRRKGDGYTFGSGTRLTVV.

This clonotype was seen many times. The chain carries TRBV10-3 and TRBJ1-4; the D gene is possibly TRBD1 (5 bases). The V end lost 10 bases, the J end lost 5 bases, and 17 bases lay between the germline ends. CDR1 ENHRY and CDR2 SYGVKD come from the germline V gene. The CDR3 has 14 amino acids. The DNA of the CDR3 is TGTGCCACCATGAGGGCCCGGGGGAATGAAAAACTGTTTTTT. Its protein is CATMRARGNEKLFF.

Many counts were recorded for this clonotype. The chain couples TRBV28 to TRBJ2-7; TRBD1 is a possible D gene (5 bases). Trimming left V 7 bases short and J 2 bases short, with 9 bases between. The CDR3 contains 12 residues. Germline values: CDR1 MDHEN, CDR2 SYDVKM. As DNA, the CDR3 is TGTGCCAGCAAGACAGAGGCCTACGAGCAGTACTTC. It encodes CASKTEAYEQYF.